This TCR beta chain came from a study of shared clonotypes between healthy human individuals. Overall study results and limits: Sampling covered blood only; tissue repertoires likely differ. Rarefaction showed sorted-subset sequencing was incomplete despite large depth.

Donors were healthy HIV-negative adults without recent acute infections or vaccinations. This clone was seen once. What it binds is unknown. The germline gene is not matched at one end of the junction; a read error may be the cause. The V gene's germline CDR1 is PRHDT and CDR2 FYEKMQ (reference sequence). The CDR3 extends over 22 amino acids. Clones were read by immunoSEQ multiplex PCR, and TCRdb kept only the in-frame ones, dropping some. The table lists 2 million to 3 million clones, more than 85% of them singletons. The sequenced material came from naive CD4+ T cells from PBMCs. Regarding subset: CD45RA+ positively selected. The chain has TRBV13 and TRBJ1-1; D gene ambiguous. The TCR comes from a young man in good health. Some clones in this sample may be carry-over from other donors' samples. CDR3 in DNA: TGTGCCAGCAGCGTAGGGTACTACGGGTTTCGTGTAGGACTATCTGGGAACACTGAAGCTTTCTTT. Its protein product is CASSVGYYGFRVGLSGNTEAFF.